This T cell receptor (beta chain) emerged from a study of post-analysis software for immune sequencing data. CDR1 and CDR2 from the germline V gene are DFQATT and SNEGSKA (reference sequence). Deletions cut 1 base from V and 5 bases from J, with 11 bases between. CDR3 length: 14 residues. Study-wide results and limits: TRBV5-6, TRBV5-1 and TRBV20-1 were among a few TRBV segments more frequent in patients than controls.

Unique molecular identifiers were carried by the TCR beta cDNA libraries. TCRdb fed the PCR reads into MiXCR, producing one record per CDR3 protein. The table includes some 890,000 distinct CDR3 sequences, approximately 53% detected once. On this clonotype: The antigen remains unidentified.

The sequence derives from a girl between 5 and 17 years old with multiple sclerosis. Sequencing used blood. This chain links TRBV20-1 with TRBJ2-2; D may be TRBD2 (5 bases). CDR3 sequence: CSARGLAATGELFF. The CDR3, as DNA: TGCAGTGCTAGAGGGCTAGCTGCGACCGGGGAGCTGTTTTTT.